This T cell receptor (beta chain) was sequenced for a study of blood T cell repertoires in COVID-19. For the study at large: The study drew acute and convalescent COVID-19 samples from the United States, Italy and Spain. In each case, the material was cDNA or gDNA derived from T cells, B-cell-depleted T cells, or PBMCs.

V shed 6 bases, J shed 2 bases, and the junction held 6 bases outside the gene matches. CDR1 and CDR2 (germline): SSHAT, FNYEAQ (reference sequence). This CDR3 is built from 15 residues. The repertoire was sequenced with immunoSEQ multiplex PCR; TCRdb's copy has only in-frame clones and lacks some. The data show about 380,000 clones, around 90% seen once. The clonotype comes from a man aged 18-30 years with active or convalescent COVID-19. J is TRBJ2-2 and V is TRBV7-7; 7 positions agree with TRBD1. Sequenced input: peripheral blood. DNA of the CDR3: TGTGCCAGCAGTCCGGGACAGCCTAACACCGGGGAGCTGTTTTTT. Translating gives CASSPGQPNTGELFF.